The present entry profiles one TCR beta chain with its context. Its antigen is unknown. Assay used: immunoSEQ multiplex PCR; TCRdb lists only in-frame clones, some missing. Here the sample spans 210,000 or so clones, under 95% being singletons. The data derive from a study of T cell responses to AZD1222 COVID-19 vaccine. Germline V CDR1 and CDR2: MNHEY, SVGAGI. V shed 6 bases, J shed 3 bases, and the junction held 7 bases outside the gene matches. CDR3 length equals 14 residues. Study results and caveats: Recipients of two AZD1222 doses showed rising Spike-specific TCR breadth and depth. Clonal diversity was possibly underestimated, and white British individuals and females predominated among donors. Without day 14 samples, only post-peak T cell repertoires were studied.

Sample: peripheral blood, taken on day 0 of MenACWY control vaccination. This rearrangement joins TRBV6-5 to TRBJ1-1, with TRBD1 identical over 7 bases. The source is an adult in good health. CDR3 sequence reads: CASSLTGRDTEAFF. CDR3 sequence (DNA): TGTGCCAGCAGCCTGACAGGGAGGGACACTGAAGCTTTCTTT.